The 11 T cell receptor beta chains below all came from one sample that was sequenced in a study of blood T cells in healthy people across ages. A J-beta primer mix and a sample-barcoded 5' primer were used in a second PCR of roughly 6 to 11 cycles. TCRdb itself ran the 5' RACE reads through MiXCR, one entry per CDR3 protein. The data show 1 million or so distinct CDR3 sequences, approximately 26% seen once. Separately, the same data were catalogued under a study of T cells of mothers and their children.

Sample: blood. Receptors originate from a girl aged 2 to 9 in good health.

The rearrangement links TRBV20-1 to TRBJ1-2; D gene uncertain. V dropped 6 bases and J dropped 6 bases, with 11 bases sitting between them. From germline, CDR1 is DFQATT and CDR2 SNEGSKA (reference sequence). The CDR3 has 11 amino acids. The CDR3 bases are TGCAGTGCCGGGGAGGGAAATGGCTACACCTTC. It is translated as CSAGEGNGYTF.

The chain employs TRBV27 and TRBJ1-1; D not certain. The CDR3 runs 13 residues. Trimming cost V 1 base and J 6 bases, with 9 bases left between them. Germline CDR1 MNHEY, CDR2 SMNVEV (reference sequence). The CDR3 spells CASSLLMRSEAFF. The CDR3 DNA follows: TGTGCCAGCAGTTTATTAATGCGGTCTGAAGCTTTCTTT.

The chain is built from TRBV28 and TRBJ2-5, with D possibly matching TRBD1 (5 bases). The CDR3 loop spans 14 amino acids. Trimming left V 6 bases short and J 1 base short, with 12 bases between. The V gene's germline CDR1 is MDHEN and CDR2 SYDVKM. Here the CDR3 DNA reads TGTGCCAGCAGAAGACGACAGTCCCAAGAGACCCAGTACTTC. It translates to CASRRRQSQETQYF. The variable domain in full, completed from reference TRBV28 and TRBJ2-5, reads DVKVTQSSRYLVKRTGEKVFLECVQDMDHENMFWYRQDPGLGLRLIYFSYDVKMKEKGDIPEGYSVSREKKERFSLILESASTNQTSMYLCASRRRQSQETQYFGPGTRLLVL.

The gene calls are TRBV29-1 and TRBJ2-5, with 8 bases fitting TRBD1. J lost 0 bases, V lost 5 bases, and 2 bases had no gene match. This CDR3 has 13 amino acids. Per the germline V gene, CDR1 is SQVTM and CDR2 is ANQGSEA. The CDR3 spells CSVRQGYQETQYF. The DNA for the CDR3 is TGCAGCGTTAGACAGGGGTACCAAGAGACCCAGTACTTC.

This clonotype was seen a handful of times. The CDR3 loop is CASTGGYYGYTF. The DNA of the CDR3 is TGTGCCAGCACTGGGGGGTACTATGGCTACACCTTC. J is TRBJ1-2 and V is TRBV2, with D perhaps matching TRBD1 (5 bases). The germline V gene has CDR1 SNHLY and CDR2 FYNNEI. V lost 7 bases and J 3 bases, leaving 9 bases between the germline ends. The CDR3 has 12 residues.

This clonotype was seen a handful of times. This rearrangement joins TRBV29-1 to TRBJ2-7; D uncertain. Germline lookup yields CDR1 SQVTM and CDR2 ANQGSEA. V was clipped by 1 base and J by 5 bases, with 12 bases between them. The CDR3 contains 13 residues. The CDR3 DNA sequence: TGCAGCGTTGAAGGGACCAGCACCCACGAGCAGTACTTC. Encoded protein: CSVEGTSTHEQYF.

This clonotype was counted only a few times. V usage is TRBV10-2 and J usage is TRBJ2-1; D call uncertain. Germline loops: CDR1 WSHSY, CDR2 SAAADI. CDR3 size: 13 residues. Trimming pared 5 bases from V and 7 bases from J, leaving 12 bases between. The CDR3 coding sequence is TGCGCCAGCAGTACGCAGATGGGGAATGAGCAGTTCTTC. Translated, it gives CASSTQMGNEQFF.

The chain joins TRBV9 to TRBJ2-1; 8 nucleotides align to TRBD2. This CDR3 has 13 residues. Germline CDR1 SGDLS, CDR2 YYNGEE. The junction had 3 bases not matched to a gene; V was cut back by 3 bases and J by 7 bases. The CDR3 DNA follows: TGTGCCAGCAGCGCCCGACTAGCGAATGAGCAGTTCTTC. It specifies CASSARLANEQFF.

The chain has TRBV7-9 and TRBJ2-7; TRBD1 matches at 8 bases. Trimming took 1 base from V and 0 from J; bases not matched to a gene: 2. This CDR3 region has 15 residues. The germline gives CDR1 SEHNR, CDR2 FQNEAQ (reference sequence). CDR3 nucleotide sequence: TGTGCCAGCAGCTTAGGGGACAGGCCCTCCTACGAGCAGTACTTC. This gives the protein CASSLGDRPSYEQYF.

In this sample, this clonotype turned up a few times. J is TRBJ2-5 and V is TRBV20-1; D is unresolved. The CDR3 contains 14 residues. V dropped 0 bases and J dropped 4 bases, with 12 bases sitting between them. CDR1 is DFQATT and CDR2 is SNEGSKA in the germline V gene (reference sequence). Here the CDR3 reads CSAREISLGETQYF. For the CDR3, the DNA is TGCAGTGCTAGAGAGATTTCTCTTGGAGAGACCCAGTACTTC.

In its sample, this clonotype was seen a few times. The genes are TRBV7-2 and TRBJ2-4; the D gene is possibly TRBD2 (5 bases). V was shortened by 2 bases and J by 0 bases, with 8 bases between the two germline ends. CDR1 is SGHTA, CDR2 FQGNSA, per germline. There are 15 residues in the CDR3. CDR3 sequence reads: CASSLYGRAKNIQYF. The DNA of the CDR3 is TGTGCCAGCAGCTTATATGGGAGAGCCAAAAACATTCAGTACTTC.